The entry below gives a single TCR beta chain sequence along with its context. What it binds is not known. Samples of blood were obtained at baseline, on cycle 4 day 1, and on cycle 7 day 1. This CDR3 has 11 residues. Per germline, CDR1 GTSNPN and CDR2 SVGIG (reference sequence). The V and J ends lost 0 bases and 9 bases respectively, with 6 bases between them. Clones were read by immunoSEQ multiplex PCR, and TCRdb kept only the in-frame ones, dropping some. The table lists about 63,000 clones, around 85% of them singletons. The data derive from a study of OX40 agonist ivuxolimab in advanced cancers. Study details: Patients enrolled in dose escalation were diagnosed with hepatocellular carcinoma, melanoma, renal cell or head and neck cancer.

General study results and limits: Dosing at 0.1 to 3.0 mg/kg was accompanied by clonal expansion of CD4+ and CD8+ blood T cells by week 6. There were, on average, more expanded clones in CD8+ T cells than in CD4+.

The material was CD4+ or CD8+ T cells sorted from blood, obtained in a trial of the OX40 agonist ivuxolimab. This TCR derives from an adult with an advanced solid tumor such as melanoma, head and neck, liver or kidney cancer. This sequence joins TRBV30 and TRBJ2-1; no firm D call. The CDR3 loop reads CAWSVRGEQFF. The CDR3 DNA sequence: TGTGCCTGGAGTGTTCGAGGTGAGCAGTTCTTC.